A selection of T cell receptor beta chains follows, all from one sample in a study of T cell repertoires in cytomegalovirus infection. TCRdb re-called the reads through MiXCR, storing one row per CDR3 protein. The sample has about 920,000 distinct CDR3 sequences; roughly a third are singletons. For these receptors, no antigen is known. Sequences were derived from cultured CD8+ T cells from PBMCs, sampled from culture after CMV antigen stimulation. The receptors originated from a human donor in good health (CMV status not recorded). Some clones in this sample may be carry-over from other donors' samples. Both conserved end residues are part of each CDR3. Each record gives: clone size, J gene, D gene, V gene, CDR3 protein, CDR3 DNA. A D gene is named only where the DNA matches it firmly. Clone size is stated in some rows and not others, as once, few, many or a class when expanded.

few TRBJ1-2 NA TRBV7-6 CASSLAAGSYGYTF TGTGCCAGCAGCTTAGCGGCCGGCAGTTATGGCTACACCTTC
few TRBJ2-1 TRBD2 TRBV7-6 CASSFGSGGGDNEQFF TGTGCCAGCAGCTTCGGTAGCGGGGGCGGGGACAATGAGCAGTTCTTC
NA TRBJ2-5 TRBD2 TRBV4-1 CASSQDRSGGQETQYF TGTGCCAGCAGCCAAGATAGAAGCGGGGGCCAAGAGACCCAGTACTTC
few TRBJ1-1 TRBD1 TRBV4-3 CASSQLTGTANTEAFF TGCGCCAGCAGCCAACTAACCGGGACAGCGAACACTGAAGCTTTCTTT
many TRBJ2-1 NA TRBV12-3/TRBV12-4 CASSLGRNEQFF TGTGCCAGCAGCTTAGGGAGGAATGAGCAGTTCTTC
NA TRBJ2-7 NA TRBV2 CASSPSLVYEQYF TGTGCCTCCTCTCCCTCATTGGTCTACGAGCAGTACTTC
NA TRBJ1-2 NA TRBV11-1 CASSPGQGLPYGYTF TGTGCCAGCAGCCCCGGCCAGGGGTTACCCTATGGCTACACCTTC
NA TRBJ2-2 TRBD1 TRBV2 CASSSTGMLGTGELFF TGTGCCAGCAGTTCGACAGGGATGCTTGGCACCGGGGAGCTGTTTTTT
NA TRBJ2-3 TRBD2 TRBV7-9 CASSSDPTSGGLTQYF TGTGCCAGCAGTTCTGACCCGACTAGCGGGGGGCTTACGCAGTATTTT
few TRBJ1-2 NA TRBV7-8 CASSSPGAEGYTF TGTGCCAGCAGCTCACCGGGAGCGGAAGGCTACACCTTC
few TRBJ2-3 NA TRBV28 CASSIPYGPYTDTQYF TGTGCCAGCAGCATACCGTATGGGCCGTATACAGATACGCAGTATTTT
NA TRBJ2-7 NA TRBV5-1 CASSLEGLVNPYEQYF TGCGCCAGCAGCTTGGAGGGGCTGGTCAATCCATACGAGCAGTACTTC
few TRBJ2-5 NA TRBV19 CASTRQGGAETQYF TGTGCCAGTACTCGACAGGGAGGGGCTGAGACCCAGTACTTC
many TRBJ2-3 TRBD2 TRBV7-8 CASSQTLLAGITDTQYF TGTGCCAGCAGCCAAACGCTACTAGCGGGGATCACAGATACGCAGTATTTT
NA TRBJ1-1 TRBD1 TRBV15 CATSRTRGGQEAFF TGTGCCACCAGCAGAACACGAGGGGGACAGGAAGCTTTCTTT
NA TRBJ1-1 TRBD1 TRBV6-6 CASSPLWKDRGRSEAFF TGTGCCAGCAGTCCGCTCTGGAAGGACAGGGGGAGGTCTGAAGCTTTCTTT
NA TRBJ2-7 NA TRBV5-1 CASSLLGTSYEQYF TGCGCCAGCAGCTTACTAGGGACCTCCTACGAGCAGTACTTC
few TRBJ1-2 NA TRBV7-9 CASMGGFGYTF TGTGCCAGCATGGGGGGCTTTGGCTACACCTTC
few TRBJ1-2 TRBD1 TRBV7-9 CASSYGQGINYGYTF TGTGCCAGCAGCTACGGACAGGGTATCAACTATGGCTACACCTTC
NA TRBJ1-2 TRBD1 TRBV19 CASSIIALDRSQGYTF TGTGCCAGTAGTATAATAGCTCTGGACAGGTCGCAAGGCTACACCTTC
NA TRBJ1-6 NA TRBV7-3 CASSLEQGGSSPLHF TGTGCCAGCAGCTTAGAGCAGGGTGGGAGTTCACCCCTCCACTTT
few TRBJ2-5 NA TRBV12-5 CASGLVKLETQYF TGTGCTAGTGGTTTGGTAAAATTGGAGACCCAGTACTTC
NA TRBJ1-1 TRBD1 TRBV12-5 CASGSGQGERIAEAFF TGTGCTAGTGGTTCCGGACAGGGTGAAAGGATTGCTGAAGCTTTCTTT
NA TRBJ2-2 NA TRBV2 CASSKMGQWSSTGELFF TGTGCCAGCAGTAAGATGGGGCAGTGGTCGAGCACCGGGGAGCTGTTTTTT
many TRBJ2-1 TRBD2 TRBV7-8 CASSFAGTTEQFF TGTGCCAGCAGCTTTGCCGGGACTACTGAGCAGTTCTTC
NA TRBJ2-3 NA TRBV15 CVTRRDRTATDTQYF TGTGTCACCAGACGAGACAGGACGGCCACAGATACGCAGTATTTT
many TRBJ1-2 NA TRBV12-3/TRBV12-4 CASSLGHALYGYTF TGTGCCAGCAGTTTAGGCCACGCACTCTATGGCTACACCTTC
many TRBJ2-7 NA TRBV7-9 CASSRDGTYEQYF TGTGCCAGCAGCCGAGACGGGACCTACGAGCAGTACTTC
NA TRBJ1-1 NA TRBV7-9 CASSFGGGLAEAFF TGTGCCAGCAGCTTCGGTGGGGGCTTGGCTGAAGCTTTCTTT
few TRBJ2-7 TRBD1 TRBV20-1 CSAKPGTGAGYEQYF TGCAGTGCTAAACCCGGGACAGGGGCAGGGTACGAGCAGTACTTC
once TRBJ2-7 NA TRBV19 CASSMGIYEQYF TGTGCCAGTAGTATGGGCATCTACGAGCAGTACTTC
NA TRBJ1-1 TRBD1 TRBV19 CASSIATGKDTEAFF TGTGCCAGTAGTATCGCGACAGGGAAGGACACTGAAGCTTTCTTT
NA TRBJ1-1 NA TRBV4-1 CASSPIRDGHTEAFF TGCGCCAGCAGCCCCATCCGGGACGGACATACCGAAGCTTTCTTT
NA TRBJ1-5 NA TRBV5-6 CASSRGIQPQHF TGTGCCAGCAGCCGTGGGATCCAGCCCCAGCATTTT
NA TRBJ2-1 TRBD2 TRBV7-9 CASSFPGLAGGRGHEQFF TGTGCCAGCAGCTTTCCGGGACTAGCGGGGGGGCGGGGCCATGAGCAGTTCTTC
NA TRBJ2-1 NA TRBV7-9 CASSLSTPNEQFF TGTGCCAGCAGCTTATCGACTCCCAATGAGCAGTTCTTC
many TRBJ2-2 NA TRBV4-1 CASSQAGTGELFF TGCGCCAGCAGCCAAGCGGGGACCGGGGAGCTGTTTTTT
NA TRBJ1-2 TRBD1 TRBV7-9 CASEGKWTGGAYYGYTF TGTGCCAGCGAGGGGAAATGGACAGGGGGCGCTTACTATGGCTACACCTTC
NA TRBJ2-3 NA TRBV2 CASSQGGARTDTQYF TGTGCCAGCAGTCAAGGGGGAGCACGCACAGATACGCAGTATTTT
NA TRBJ1-6 NA TRBV6-1 CASSEKVHHGYSPLHF TGTGCCAGCAGTGAAAAAGTACACCACGGGTATTCACCCCTCCACTTT